The clone carrying this T cell receptor (beta chain) was counted only a few times. Trimming took 3 bases from V and 4 from J, leaving 10 bases between them. This CDR3 has 14 amino acids. Germline V gene sequence: CDR1 KGHDR, CDR2 SFDVKD. These data come from a study of T cells after yellow fever vaccination. TCRdb analysed the 5' RACE reads with MiXCR anew, one entry per CDR3 protein. The sample has about 300,000 distinct CDR3 sequences; around 7.3% are singletons. The source of this sequence is a man aged 18 to 35 who received the YFV17D yellow fever vaccine. Sample: PBMCs, taken about 41 days after the first yellow fever vaccination. V is TRBV24-1 and J is TRBJ2-3; D ambiguous. This CDR3 reads CATSDPTRADTQYF. The DNA for the CDR3 is TGTGCCACCAGTGATCCGACTCGGGCAGATACGCAGTATTTT.